The clone carrying this T cell receptor (beta chain) was counted many times. The data were obtained in a study of T cells in Graves' hyperthyroidism and ophthalmopathy. Across the whole study: Peripheral blood sampling occurred at initial diagnosis, before any treatment.

Researchers took RNA transcripts and amplified the TCR beta CDR3 regions from them. The HTBI primer set served for first-round RT-PCR of the TCR CDR3. From the multiplex PCR reads, TCRdb called clonotypes with MiXCR, one entry per CDR3 protein. The sample yields 300,000 to 450,000 distinct CDR3 sequences, around 16% seen once. Sample collection date corresponds to first hyperthyroidism diagnosis, prior to any ophthalmopathy symptoms. Per germline, CDR1 MNHEY and CDR2 SVGAGI. Trimming stripped 2 bases from V and 5 bases from J, with 21 bases between. The CDR3 is made up of 17 amino acids. This receptor was identified in a woman aged 18 to 35 with Graves' hyperthyroidism that later progressed to Graves' ophthalmopathy. The specimen was blood. The chain carries TRBV6-5 and TRBJ1-1; possible D gene TRBD1, 6 bases. The CDR3 region is CASSYDEFRRGDTEAFF. In nucleotides, the CDR3 is TGTGCCAGCAGTTACGATGAGTTTAGGAGGGGGGATACTGAAGCTTTCTTT.